Reported below is one T cell receptor beta chain. What it recognizes is unknown. With 3 bases clipped from V and 3 bases from J, the junction kept 8 bases outside the gene matches. The CDR3 is 17 residues long. Germline assignment: CDR1 SQVTM and CDR2 ANQGSEA. Random hexamers were used to reverse transcribe an amount of about 0.45 to 1 ug RNA. TCRdb passed the immunoSEQ multiplex PCR reads through MiXCR, listing each CDR3 protein once. The data show about 140,000 distinct CDR3 sequences, approximately 95% seen once. This specimen comes from a study of CD8 T cells in Susac syndrome. For the study at large: There were 5 or 6 sequenced Susac syndrome patients with active disease and 8 or 9 in remission.

Study findings and constraints: The authors acknowledged that their TCR sequencing and HLA analysis involved a relatively small number of individuals.

Specimen: CD4+ T cells from PBMCs. This sequence originates from a human donor with Susac syndrome. The rearrangement links TRBV29-1 to TRBJ2-7; 16 nucleotides agree with TRBD2. CDR3 sequence: CSVERSGLAGGNYEQYF. CDR3 in DNA: TGCAGCGTTGAGAGGTCGGGACTAGCGGGAGGGAACTACGAGCAGTACTTC.